This T cell receptor beta chain was captured in a study of T cell responses to AZD1222 COVID-19 vaccine. Study observations and caveats: With dominance at 160-218 and 743-854, vaccine-associated CD4 TCRs spanned spike.

The CDR3 sequence is 12 residues long. V lost 6 bases and J 5 bases, leaving 10 bases between the germline ends. Germline CDR1 reads MNHEY; CDR2 reads SVGAGI. In the case of this clone: The target antigen is unknown.

Clones were sequenced by immunoSEQ multiplex PCR, and TCRdb holds only the in-frame ones, with some missing. The sample contains about 80,000 clones, 80% to 90% of which appear only once. The chain couples TRBV6-5 to TRBJ2-5; D is possibly TRBD2 (6 bases). The TCR was taken from an adult who received the AZD1222 COVID-19 vaccine. The material sequenced was peripheral blood, taken 28 days after the second AZD1222 dose. CDR3 residues: CASRDGRETQYF. The CDR3 region has the DNA TGTGCCAGCAGGGATGGGAGGGAGACCCAGTACTTC.